This TCR beta chain was recovered during a study of shared clonotypes between healthy human individuals. The CDR3 is made up of 14 amino acids. Germline lookup yields CDR1 SGHNT and CDR2 YYREEE (reference sequence). Trimming shortened V by 4 bases and J by 8 bases, and 17 bases separated the two germline ends. Study-level points and caveats: It was only blood that was sampled, and tissue repertoires likely differ. Shared clonotypes: approximately 5.3% naive CD4, under 4% naive CD8, 2.3% memory CD4, 0.4% to 0.45% memory CD8.

Sequencing was performed with immunoSEQ multiplex PCR; in TCRdb, only in-frame clones are kept and a portion is missing. The sample has some 1.5 million clones, about 98% seen once. A CD45RA+ naive subset and a CD45RA-negative memory subset were split from CD4+ cells. Turning to this clone: Its antigen remains unidentified.

The sequencing input was naive CD4+ T cells sorted from blood. Subset indicated: CD45RA+ positively selected. The receptor's source is a man aged 25-45 years in good health. The chain couples TRBV5-4 to TRBJ2-3; D remains ambiguous. CDR3 region: CASSLYTLTGTQYF. The DNA for the CDR3 is TGTGCCAGCAGCCTGTACACGCTCACTGGTACGCAGTATTTT. Based on the CDR3 plus reference TRBV5-4 and TRBJ2-3, the full variable domain is ETGVTQSPTHLIKTRGQQVTLRCSSQSGHNTVSWYQQALGQGPQFIFQYYREEENGRGNFPPRFSGLQFPNYSSELNVNALELDDSALYLCASSLYTLTGTQYFGPGTRLTVL.